Listed below are T cell receptor beta chains from one sample, sequenced in a study of shared clonotypes between healthy human individuals. Sequenced by immunoSEQ multiplex PCR; TCRdb stores in-frame clones only, minus some. In the table there are 500,000 to 700,000 clones, approximately 95% of which are singletons. The specimen was naive CD8+ T cells sorted from blood. The receptors come from a woman under 40 in good health. CDR3s include the opening cysteine and the closing phenylalanine or tryptophan. A D gene is named only where the DNA matches it firmly. Some rows mark clone size as missing; the rest say once, few, many or name a class of expanded clone.

CDR3nt,CDR3aa,abundance,v_gene,j_gene,len,d_gene
TGCAGCGTTGAGGGGGTTGAGGGGGCTTATGAAAAACTGTTTTTT,CSVEGVEGAYEKLFF,-,TRBV29-1,TRBJ1-4,15,TRBD1
TGTGCCAGCAGCCCCCGAAGCACTGAAGCTTTCTTT,CASSPRSTEAFF,-,TRBV13,TRBJ1-1,12,-
TGTGCCAGCAGCGTAGACAGGGAGTGGGAGACCCAGTACTTC,CASSVDREWETQYF,-,TRBV9,TRBJ2-5,14,-
TGCGCCAGCAGCGAATGGGGCGCGAACACCGGGGAGCTGTTTTTT,CASSEWGANTGELFF,-,TRBV10-1,TRBJ2-2,15,-
TGTGCCAGCAGTGGGGGGCCCTCCGAGCAGTACTTC,CASSGGPSEQYF,-,TRBV27,TRBJ2-7,12,-
TGTGCCAGCCGGGACTTGAACACTGAAGCTTTCTTT,CASRDLNTEAFF,-,TRBV6-5,TRBJ1-1,12,-
TGCAGCTTCTGGCGAGGGGACTCCTACAATGAGCAGTTCTTC,CSFWRGDSYNEQFF,once,TRBV29-1,TRBJ2-1,14,-
TGTGCCAGCAGCTTAAAGGGACTTGATTTTCCCTACGAGCAGTACTTC,CASSLKGLDFPYEQYF,-,TRBV7-2,TRBJ2-7,16,-
TGTGCCAGCAGCCAAGATGACAGAGCTATAATCACCGGGGAGCTGTTTTTT,CASSQDDRAIITGELFF,-,TRBV4-2,TRBJ2-2,17,-
TGTGCCAGCAGCCTGGGGTCTGAGCCCCAGCATTTT,CASSLGSEPQHF,-,TRBV13,TRBJ1-5,12,-
TGTGCCACCAGCCCTTGGAATCCTTGGATACAGGGGGCCGGGGAGCTGTTTTTT,CATSPWNPWIQGAGELFF,-,TRBV15,TRBJ2-2,18,TRBD1
TGTGCCAGCAGGGCGGGGACAGGGAGCTACGAGCAGTACTTC,CASRAGTGSYEQYF,once,TRBV2,TRBJ2-7,14,TRBD1
TGTGCCAGCAGCTCCCGGGACAGGGTATACGAGCAGTACTTC,CASSSRDRVYEQYF,-,TRBV13,TRBJ2-7,14,TRBD1